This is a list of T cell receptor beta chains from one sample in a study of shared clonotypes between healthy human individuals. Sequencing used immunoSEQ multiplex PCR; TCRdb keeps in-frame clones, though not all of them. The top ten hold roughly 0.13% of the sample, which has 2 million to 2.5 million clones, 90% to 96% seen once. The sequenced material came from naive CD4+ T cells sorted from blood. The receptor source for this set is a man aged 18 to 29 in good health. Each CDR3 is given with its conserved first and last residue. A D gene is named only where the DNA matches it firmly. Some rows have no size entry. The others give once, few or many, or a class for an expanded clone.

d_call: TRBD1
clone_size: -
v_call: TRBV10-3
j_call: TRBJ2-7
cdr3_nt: TGTGCCATCAGTGACCGGGACAGGGGGAACAACGAGCAGTACTTC
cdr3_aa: CAISDRDRGNNEQYF

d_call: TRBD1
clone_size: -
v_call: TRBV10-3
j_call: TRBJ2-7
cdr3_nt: TGTGCCATCAGCTCCGGACAGGCCTACGAGCAGTACTTC
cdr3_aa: CAISSGQAYEQYF

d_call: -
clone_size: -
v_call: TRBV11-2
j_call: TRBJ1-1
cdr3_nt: TGTGCCAGCAGCTTAGGGGCAGGTGGGAACACTGAAGCTTTCTTT
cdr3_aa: CASSLGAGGNTEAFF

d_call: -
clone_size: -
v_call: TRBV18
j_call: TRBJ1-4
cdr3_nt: TGTGCCAGCTCACCGAATCCTGGGGCTAATGAAAAACTGTTTTTT
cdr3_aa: CASSPNPGANEKLFF

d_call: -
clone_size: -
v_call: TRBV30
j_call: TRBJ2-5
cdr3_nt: TGTGCCTGGAGTGAAGGCCCACGGGAGACCCAGTACTTC
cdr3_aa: CAWSEGPRETQYF

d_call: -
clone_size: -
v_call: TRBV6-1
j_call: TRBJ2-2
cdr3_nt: TGTGCCAGCAGCGCACGCGAGGGGACCGGGGAGCTGTTTTTT
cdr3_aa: CASSAREGTGELFF

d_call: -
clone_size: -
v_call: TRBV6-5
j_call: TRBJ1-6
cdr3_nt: TGTGCCAGCAGGGGGGTGAGCACCAATAATTCACCCCTCCACTTT
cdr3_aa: CASRGVSTNNSPLHF

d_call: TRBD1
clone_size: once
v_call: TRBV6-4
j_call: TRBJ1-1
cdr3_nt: TGTGCCAGCAGTGACTCCGGGACAGGGGTGACTGAAGCTTTCTTT
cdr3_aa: CASSDSGTGVTEAFF

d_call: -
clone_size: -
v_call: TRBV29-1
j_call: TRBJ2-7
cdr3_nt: TGCAGCGTTGCGTCAGGGATCGGGTCCGAGCAGTACTTC
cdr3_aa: CSVASGIGSEQYF

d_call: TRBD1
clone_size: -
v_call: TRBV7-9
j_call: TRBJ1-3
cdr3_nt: TGTGCCAGCAGTACAGGGGGCGGGAACACCATATATTTT
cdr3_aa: CASSTGGGNTIYF

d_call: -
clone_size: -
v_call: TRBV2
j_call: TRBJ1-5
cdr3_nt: TGTGCCAGCAGTGCGGTTATTCAGCCCCAGCATTTT
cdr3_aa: CASSAVIQPQHF

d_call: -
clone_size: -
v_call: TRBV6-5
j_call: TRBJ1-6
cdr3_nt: TGTGCCAGCACCCTGGGGGGGAATATCAATTCACCCCTCCACTTT
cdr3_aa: CASTLGGNINSPLHF

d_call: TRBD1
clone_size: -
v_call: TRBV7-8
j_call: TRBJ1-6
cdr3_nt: TGTGCCAGCAGCCCAAGGACAGGGGGACTTAATTCACCCCTCCACTTT
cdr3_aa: CASSPRTGGLNSPLHF

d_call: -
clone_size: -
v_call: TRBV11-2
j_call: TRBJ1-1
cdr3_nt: TGTGCCAGCAGCTCCTTCACAGGACTTACTGAAGCTTTCTTT
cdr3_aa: CASSSFTGLTEAFF

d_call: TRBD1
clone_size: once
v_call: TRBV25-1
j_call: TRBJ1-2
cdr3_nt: TGTGCCACAAGGGACAGATCTAACTATGGCTACACCTTC
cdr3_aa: CATRDRSNYGYTF

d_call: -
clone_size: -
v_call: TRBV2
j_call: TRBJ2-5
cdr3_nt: TGTGCCAGCACCGGACACCTACAAGAGACCCAGTACTTC
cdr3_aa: CASTGHLQETQYF

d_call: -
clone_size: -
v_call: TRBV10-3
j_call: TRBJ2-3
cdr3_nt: TGTGCCAGCGCGTTCGGGGATACGCAGTATTTT
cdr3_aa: CASAFGDTQYF

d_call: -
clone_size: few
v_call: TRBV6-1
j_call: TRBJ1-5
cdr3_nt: TGTGCCAGCAGTGAGGGGCAGAGCAATCAGCCCCAGCATTTT
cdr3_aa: CASSEGQSNQPQHF

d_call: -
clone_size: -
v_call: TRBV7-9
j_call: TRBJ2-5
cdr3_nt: TGTGCCAGCAGGTTGGGACGGCTCTTTCAAGAGACCCAGTACTTC
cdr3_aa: CASRLGRLFQETQYF

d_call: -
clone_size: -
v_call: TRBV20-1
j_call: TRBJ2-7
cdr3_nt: TGCAGTGCTAGTATGGGGGCCGAGCAGTACTTC
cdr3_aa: CSASMGAEQYF

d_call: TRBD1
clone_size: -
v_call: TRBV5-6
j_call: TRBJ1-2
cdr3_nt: TGTGCCAGCAGCTTGGCTACCGGGACAGGGGGATCTGGCTACACCTTC
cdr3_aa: CASSLATGTGGSGYTF

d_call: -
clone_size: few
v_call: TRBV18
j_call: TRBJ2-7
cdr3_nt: TGTGCCAGCTCACCAAACTACGAGCAGTACTTC
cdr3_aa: CASSPNYEQYF

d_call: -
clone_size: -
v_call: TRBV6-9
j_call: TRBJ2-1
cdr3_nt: TGTGCCAGGGTTGAGATTCTGGGCGTTTTTCCCCTTAACAATGAGCAGTTCTTC
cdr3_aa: CARVEILGVFPLNNEQFF

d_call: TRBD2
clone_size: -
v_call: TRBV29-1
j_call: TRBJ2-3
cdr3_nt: TGCAGCGTCGCCTCCTGGACTAGCGGACCAGATACGCAGTATTTT
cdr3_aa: CSVASWTSGPDTQYF

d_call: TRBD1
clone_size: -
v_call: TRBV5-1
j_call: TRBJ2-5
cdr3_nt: TGCGCCAGCAGCCACGAACAGGGGGCAGAGACCCAGTACTTC
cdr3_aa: CASSHEQGAETQYF

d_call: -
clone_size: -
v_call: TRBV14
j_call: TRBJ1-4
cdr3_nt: TGTGCCAGCAGCCCTAGGGGTTTCGGTAATGAAAAACTGTTTTTT
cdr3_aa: CASSPRGFGNEKLFF

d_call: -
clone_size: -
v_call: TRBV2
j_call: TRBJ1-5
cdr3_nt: TGTGCCAGCGGGTGGCTCAATCAGCCCCAGCATTTT
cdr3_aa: CASGWLNQPQHF

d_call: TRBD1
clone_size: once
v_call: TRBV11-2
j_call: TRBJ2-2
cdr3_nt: TGTGCCAGCAGCCCCAACAGGGGGCTAAGCACCGGGGAGCTGTTTTTT
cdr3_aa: CASSPNRGLSTGELFF

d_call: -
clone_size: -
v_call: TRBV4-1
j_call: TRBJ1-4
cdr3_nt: TGCGCCAGCAGCCCCCCCCGGCCAGGGGATGAAAAACTGTTTTTT
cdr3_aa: CASSPPRPGDEKLFF

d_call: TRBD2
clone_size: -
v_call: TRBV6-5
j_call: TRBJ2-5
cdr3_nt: TGTGCCAGCAGTTACTCCCTAGCGGGGTCTCGCCAGACCCAGTACTTC
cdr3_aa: CASSYSLAGSRQTQYF

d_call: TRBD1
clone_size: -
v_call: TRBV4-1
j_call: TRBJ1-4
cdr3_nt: TGCGCCAGCAGCCAAGATGGGGGACAGGTTAATGAAAAACTGTTTTTT
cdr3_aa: CASSQDGGQVNEKLFF

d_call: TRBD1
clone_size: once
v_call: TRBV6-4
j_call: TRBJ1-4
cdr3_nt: TGTGCCAGCAGTGACCCCAGGACAGGTTCGTCTACGATATCCAATGAAAAACTGTTTTTT
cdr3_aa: CASSDPRTGSSTISNEKLFF

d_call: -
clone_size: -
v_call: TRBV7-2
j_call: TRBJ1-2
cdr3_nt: TGTGCCAGCAGCTCAAGGATGGACAGCTCGGTAGGAGGCTACACCTTC
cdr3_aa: CASSSRMDSSVGGYTF

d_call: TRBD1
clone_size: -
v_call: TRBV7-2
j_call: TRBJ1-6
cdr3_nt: TGTGCCAGCAGCAGTACGACAGGGAAGTCACCCCTCCACTTT
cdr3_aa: CASSSTTGKSPLHF

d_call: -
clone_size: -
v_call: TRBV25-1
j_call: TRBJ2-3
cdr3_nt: TGTGCCAGCAGTGATGACAGCGCCCGCACAGATACGCAGTATTTT
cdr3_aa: CASSDDSARTDTQYF

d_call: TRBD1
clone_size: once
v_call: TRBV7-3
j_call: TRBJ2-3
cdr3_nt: TGTGCCAGCAGCCCTGACGGTGACAGGGCAAGGAATACGCAGTATTTT
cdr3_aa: CASSPDGDRARNTQYF

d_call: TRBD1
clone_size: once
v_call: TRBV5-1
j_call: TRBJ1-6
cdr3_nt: TGCGCCAGCAGCCCGGGACAGACCCATTCACCCCTCCACTTT
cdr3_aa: CASSPGQTHSPLHF

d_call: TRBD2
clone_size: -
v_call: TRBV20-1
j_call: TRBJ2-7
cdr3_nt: TGCAGTGCTACTGGGGGGGTCGAGCAGTACTTC
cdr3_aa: CSATGGVEQYF

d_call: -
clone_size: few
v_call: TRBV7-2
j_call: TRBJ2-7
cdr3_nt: TGTGCCAGCAGCTTAGTACAGGCTGTCTACGAGCAGTACTTC
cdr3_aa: CASSLVQAVYEQYF

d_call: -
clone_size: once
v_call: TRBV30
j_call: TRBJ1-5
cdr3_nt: TGTGCCTGGAGTTCTGGGAGCAATCAGCCCCAGCATTTT
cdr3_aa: CAWSSGSNQPQHF

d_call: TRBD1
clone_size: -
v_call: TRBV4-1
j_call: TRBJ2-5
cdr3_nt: TGCGCCAGCAGCCAGGGGGGACAGGGTAGGGTAGAGACCCAGTACTTC
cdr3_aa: CASSQGGQGRVETQYF

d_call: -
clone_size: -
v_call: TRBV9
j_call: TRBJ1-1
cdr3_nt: TGTGCCAGCAGCTCTAGCGGCGTGGGTCTGGCTTTCTTT
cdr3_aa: CASSSSGVGLAFF

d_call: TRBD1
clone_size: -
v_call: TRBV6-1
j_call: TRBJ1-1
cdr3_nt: TGTGCCAGCAGTCGACAGGGACGGGAAGCTTTCTTT
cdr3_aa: CASSRQGREAFF

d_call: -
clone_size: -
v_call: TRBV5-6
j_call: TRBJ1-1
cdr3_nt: TGTGCCAGCAGCTTGGTTCCGGTTGGGAGTACTGAAGCTTTCTTT
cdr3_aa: CASSLVPVGSTEAFF

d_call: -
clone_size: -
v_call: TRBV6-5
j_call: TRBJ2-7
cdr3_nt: TGTGCCAGCACTCGCCTGGGGCAGGTTAACTACGAGCAGTACTTC
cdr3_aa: CASTRLGQVNYEQYF

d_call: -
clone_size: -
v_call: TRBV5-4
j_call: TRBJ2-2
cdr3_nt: TGTGCCAGCAGCTCCAACACCGGGGAGCTGTTTTTT
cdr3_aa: CASSSNTGELFF

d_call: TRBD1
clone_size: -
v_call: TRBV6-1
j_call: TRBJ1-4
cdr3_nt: TGTGCCAGCAGACCGACAGGGTTTACTAATGAAAAACTGTTTTTT
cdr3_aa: CASRPTGFTNEKLFF

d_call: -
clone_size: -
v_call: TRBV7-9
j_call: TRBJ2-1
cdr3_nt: TGTGCCAGCACCCCGGACGGACCCGGTGGTGAGCAGTTCTTC
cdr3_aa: CASTPDGPGGEQFF